The 29 T cell receptor beta chains presented below share a single source sample, sequenced in a study of blood T cell repertoires in COVID-19. Clones were read by immunoSEQ multiplex PCR, and TCRdb kept only the in-frame ones, dropping some. The table has roughly 140,000 clones, approximately 80% seen once; the top ten hold 35% to 40%. The sequenced sample was peripheral blood. The receptors originated from a human donor in a cohort sampled during active COVID-19.

The chain links TRBV7-8 to TRBJ2-1, with 11 bases that match TRBD2. Germline values: CDR1 SGHVS, CDR2 FQNEAQ. The CDR3 runs to 15 residues. Trimming at V came to 4 bases and at J to 9 bases, leaving 8 bases not matched to a gene. The CDR3 DNA sequence: TGTGCCAGCAGCTCTAGCGGGGGGCACACGGGTGAGCAGTTCTTC. Protein: CASSSSGGHTGEQFF.

V gene TRBV11-2 combines with J gene TRBJ1-5, with D possibly being TRBD1 (6 bases). The CDR3 is 16 residues long. The V end lost 2 bases, the J end lost 7 bases, and 18 bases lay between the germline ends. Germline CDR1 reads SGHAT; CDR2 reads FQNNGV. CDR3: CASSLIQGIRGQPQHF. The CDR3 DNA follows: TGTGCCAGCAGCTTAATACAGGGTATTCGTGGGCAGCCCCAGCATTTT.

V usage is TRBV10-1 and J usage is TRBJ1-1, with no clear D. Germline V lookup: CDR1 WNHNN, CDR2 SYGVQD (reference sequence). V lost 0 bases and J 10 bases, leaving 12 bases between the germline ends. This CDR3 has 13 amino acids. The CDR3 sequence: CASSESTGGRAFF. DNA of the CDR3: TGCGCCAGCAGTGAGTCCACCGGCGGTCGAGCTTTCTTT.

CDR3 protein: CASSRYGTGLSEGQYF. Written as DNA, the CDR3 is TGTGCCAGTAGTAGATATGGGACAGGGCTTTCTGAGGGGCAGTATTTT. The gene calls are TRBV19 and TRBJ2-3; 9 positions agree with TRBD1. This CDR3 spans 16 amino acids. Germline V gene sequence: CDR1 LNHDA, CDR2 SQIVND (reference sequence). Germline trimming cut 4 bases from V and 11 bases from J; bases unmatched to any gene: 16.

The gene calls are TRBV4-1 and TRBJ2-1, with D maybe TRBD1 (6 bases). Germline V CDR1 and CDR2: MGHRA, YSYEKL. Trimming took off 1 base at V and 4 bases at J, with 8 bases between the two ends. The CDR3 covers 14 residues. The CDR3 nucleotides are TGCGCCAGCAGCCAAGCCGACAGGTACAATGAGCAGTTCTTC. Translation: CASSQADRYNEQFF.

V and J are TRBV28 and TRBJ1-2, with 9 bases lining up with TRBD1. The CDR3 length is 13 residues. The V and J ends lost 5 bases and 8 bases, in that order; junction bases with no gene match: 6. The germline gives CDR1 MDHEN, CDR2 SYDVKM. The CDR3 region has the DNA TGTGCCAGCAGTCCGGACAGGGGAAGAGGCTACACCTTC. It is translated as CASSPDRGRGYTF.

This clone was detected only once. Other DNA sequences in this specimen translate into the identical CDR3. This chain connects TRBV6-5 to TRBJ1-2; D not certain. Germline V CDR1 and CDR2: MNHEY, SVGAGI. CDR3 length equals 14 residues. The ends were cut back, 0 bases at V and 2 bases at J, with 7 bases in the middle. CDR3 nucleotides: TGTGCCAGCAGTTACTCGGCAGGAAACTATGGCTACACCTTC. It translates to CASSYSAGNYGYTF.

The chain carries TRBV6-1 and TRBJ1-4; a possible D gene is TRBD1 (5 bases). The CDR3 consists of 16 residues. Trimming removed 4 bases from V and 8 bases from J, with 20 bases in between. Germline CDR1 MNHNS, CDR2 SASEGT. The DNA of the CDR3 is TGTGCCAGCAGTGTCCTACGATCAGGGTCTCGGGAAAAACTGTTTTTT. This gives the protein CASSVLRSGSREKLFF.

This chain links TRBV4-1 with TRBJ2-7, with D possibly matching TRBD1 (9 bases). CDR1 and CDR2 from the germline V gene are MGHRA and YSYEKL. Trimming removed 11 bases from V and 2 bases from J, with 19 bases in between. This CDR3 is built from 14 residues. The CDR3: CAAGRGQGTYEQYF. The CDR3 coding sequence is TGCGCCGCCGGGAGGGGACAGGGAACCTACGAGCAGTACTTC.

The chain combines TRBV5-6 with TRBJ2-7; 11 bases align to TRBD1. The CDR3 extends over 15 amino acids. Germline V gives CDR1 SGHDT, CDR2 YYEEEE. J was trimmed by 5 bases and V by 5 bases; bases with no gene match: 9. In DNA, the CDR3 is TGTGCCAGCAGGCCGATGGGACAGGGGGTAGACGAGCAGTACTTC. Its translation is CASRPMGQGVDEQYF.

This chain uses TRBV7-6 with TRBJ2-3; TRBD2 agrees at 12 bases. Losses at the gene ends were 5 bases for V and 2 bases for J; bases not matched to a gene: 5. Germline CDR1 is SGHVS and CDR2 is FNYEAQ. The CDR3 is 16 amino acids. CDR3 amino acids: CASSIRLAGATDTQYF. The CDR3 DNA is TGTGCCAGCAGCATCCGACTAGCGGGGGCCACAGATACGCAGTATTTT.

In DNA, the CDR3 is TGTGCCAGCAGCTTGGCAGGGGCGACTGAAGCTTTCTTT. Its protein is CASSLAGATEAFF. This chain joins TRBV5-6 and TRBJ1-1, with D possibly matching TRBD1 (6 bases). CDR3 length equals 13 residues. Germline V lookup: CDR1 SGHDT, CDR2 YYEEEE. Deletions cut 0 bases from V and 5 bases from J, with 8 bases between.

The chain uses TRBV6-6 and TRBJ1-2, with TRBD1 matching 7 bases. Germline CDR1 MNHNY, CDR2 SVGAGI (reference sequence). V trimming: 2 bases; J trimming: 9 bases; junction bases outside the gene matches: 6. The CDR3 has 13 amino acids. CDR3 nucleotide sequence: TGTGCCAGCAGTTACGATACAGGGGAGAGCTACACCTTC. It specifies CASSYDTGESYTF.

This chain connects TRBV6-5 to TRBJ2-2, with D possibly matching TRBD1 (5 bases). V lost 2 bases and J lost 0, with 7 bases in between. The CDR3 loop spans 15 amino acids. Germline lookup yields CDR1 MNHEY and CDR2 SVGAGI. The CDR3 here is CASSYDSSNTGELFF. The CDR3 DNA reads as TGTGCCAGCAGTTACGACAGTTCGAACACCGGGGAGCTGTTTTTT.

The chain couples TRBV29-1 to TRBJ2-1; D possibly corresponds to TRBD2 (6 bases). V was trimmed by 6 bases and J by 9 bases, leaving 15 bases between them. There are 12 residues in the CDR3. Per the germline V gene, CDR1 is SQVTM and CDR2 is ANQGSEA. CDR3 DNA sequence: TGCAGCGTCCGAGCGGGTAGCGGTGAGCAGTTCTTC. Amino acids: CSVRAGSGEQFF.

The chain has TRBV19 and TRBJ2-3; D gene unclear. Looked up from germline, CDR1 is LNHDA and CDR2 is SQIVND (reference sequence). V dropped 6 bases and J dropped 0 bases, with 7 bases sitting between them. The CDR3 has 13 amino acids. CDR3 coding DNA: TGTGCCAGTAGGGCGGCAAGCACAGATACGCAGTATTTT. Translated, it gives CASRAASTDTQYF.

The chain is built from TRBV4-3 and TRBJ2-1; 8 bases line up with TRBD1. The CDR3 spans 15 residues. V shed 4 bases and J 9 bases; nucleotides not matched to a gene: 11. Germline lookup yields CDR1 LGHNA and CDR2 YSLEER. In DNA, the CDR3 is TGCGCCAGCAGCCCTTTGGGGACAGGAGATACTGAGCAGTTCTTC. Translated: CASSPLGTGDTEQFF.

This rearrangement joins TRBV3-1 (or the pseudogene TRBV3-2) to TRBJ2-2; 7 bases are a match to TRBD2. In germline, CDR1 is LGHDT, CDR2 YNNKEL (reference sequence). Trimming cost V 4 bases and J 2 bases; bases outside gene matches: 4. CDR3 length: 15 residues. The CDR3 spells CASSPGGGNTGELFF. In DNA form, the CDR3 reads TGTGCCAGCAGCCCGGGCGGGGGAAACACCGGGGAGCTGTTTTTT.

In its sample, this clone was seen once. V and J are TRBV7-8 and TRBJ1-5; 7 bases align to TRBD1. Germline lookup yields CDR1 SGHVS and CDR2 FQNEAQ. CDR3 length: 19 amino acids. The ends lost 5 bases at V and 0 bases at J; junction bases unmatched: 16. CDR3 DNA: TGTGCCAGCAGCCAGAGGAGGGGGCGGGCCCCTTCTAGCAATCAGCCCCAGCATTTT. Its translation is CASSQRRGRAPSSNQPQHF. The whole variable domain, remainder taken from reference TRBV7-8 and TRBJ1-5, is GAGVSQSPRYKVAKRGQDVALRCDPISGHVSLFWYQQALGQGPEFLTYFQNEAQLDKSGLPSDRFFAERPEGSVSTLKIQRTQQEDSAVYLCASSQRRGRAPSSNQPQHFGDGTRLSIL.

This clone occurred a few times. This sequence joins TRBV9 and TRBJ2-3, with 12 bases identical to TRBD1. The germline CDR1 and CDR2 sequences are SGDLS and YYNGEE. Trimming cost V 0 bases and J 4 bases; bases outside gene matches: 12. This CDR3 region has 19 residues. Here the CDR3 reads CASSVDKTRGTGGSDTQYF. In DNA form, the CDR3 reads TGTGCCAGCAGCGTAGATAAAACGAGGGGGACAGGGGGCTCAGATACGCAGTATTTT. Based on the CDR3 plus reference TRBV9 and TRBJ2-3, the full variable domain is DSGVTQTPKHLITATGQRVTLRCSPRSGDLSVYWYQQSLDQGLQFLIQYYNGEERAKGNILERFSAQQFPDLHSELNLSSLELGDSALYFCASSVDKTRGTGGSDTQYFGPGTRLTVL.

This clone has just a few counts. This chain uses TRBV28 with TRBJ2-7, with D perhaps matching TRBD1 (6 bases). This CDR3 comprises 12 residues. Between the trimmed V and J ends, which lost 5 bases and 5 bases, there was a span of 10 bases. Germline CDR1 reads MDHEN; CDR2 reads SYDVKM. CDR3 sequence reads: CASSLQGNEQYF. CDR3 coding DNA: TGTGCCAGCAGTCTACAGGGTAACGAGCAGTACTTC.

CDR3 sequence (DNA): TGTGCCAGCAGCTTATATGCGGGACAGAACCGCTTCACAGATACGCAGTATTTT. Its protein is CASSLYAGQNRFTDTQYF. J is TRBJ2-3 and V is TRBV7-9; the D gene is possibly TRBD1 (7 bases). Germline CDR1 is SEHNR and CDR2 is FQNEAQ (reference sequence). V lost 2 bases and J 2 bases, leaving 20 bases between the germline ends. The CDR3 runs 18 residues.

The genes are TRBV14 and TRBJ1-2, with TRBD1 as a possible D gene (6 bases). This CDR3 region has 14 residues. The V gene's germline CDR1 is SGHDN and CDR2 FVKESK. The V end lost 4 bases, the J end lost 5 bases, and 14 bases lay between the germline ends. Here the CDR3 reads CASSRGGGRYGYTF. CDR3 coding DNA: TGTGCCAGCAGCCGGGGGGGCGGGAGATATGGCTACACCTTC.

J is TRBJ2-1 and V is TRBV9; 11 bases fit TRBD2. V shed 4 bases and J 10 bases; nucleotides not matched to a gene: 13. The CDR3 runs 16 residues. In germline, CDR1 is SGDLS, CDR2 YYNGEE. The CDR3 DNA reads as TGTGCCAGCAGCCCCCATGGGTCTAGCGGGGGGATGGAGCAGTTCTTC. It yields the protein CASSPHGSSGGMEQFF.

This clone was seen just once. The chain employs TRBV9 and TRBJ2-5; D is uncertain. The CDR3 loop spans 13 amino acids. V was trimmed by 1 base and J by 4 bases, leaving 8 bases between them. CDR1 is SGDLS and CDR2 is YYNGEE in the germline V gene. CDR3 residues: CASSVSLLETQYF. CDR3 DNA: TGTGCCAGCAGCGTATCGCTACTAGAGACCCAGTACTTC.

The gene calls are TRBV2 and TRBJ2-1, with TRBD1 matching over 7 bases. Germline values: CDR1 SNHLY, CDR2 FYNNEI. The CDR3 runs to 14 residues. V shed 3 bases, J shed 6 bases, and the junction held 5 bases outside the gene matches. CDR3 amino acids: CASSEDRGPNEQFF. CDR3 DNA: TGTGCCAGCAGTGAGGATAGGGGGCCCAATGAGCAGTTCTTC. Looking up the rest from reference TRBV2 and TRBJ2-1 gives the full variable domain: EPEVTQTPSHQVTQMGQEVILRCVPISNHLYFYWYRQILGQKVEFLVSFYNNEISEKSEIFDDQFSVERPDGSNFTLKIRSTKLEDSAMYFCASSEDRGPNEQFFGPGTRLTVL.

This clone has more than one count but fewer than ten. The gene calls are TRBV11-3 and TRBJ2-3, with 10 bases matching TRBD2. The CDR3 loop spans 14 amino acids. CDR1 is SGHNT, CDR2 YENEEA, per germline. The V and J ends lost 6 bases and 0 bases, in that order; junction bases with no gene match: 0. For the CDR3, the DNA is TGTGCCAGCAGACTAGCGGGGAGCACAGATACGCAGTATTTT. This encodes CASRLAGSTDTQYF.

The V call is TRBV11-3, the J call TRBJ2-5, with TRBD2 matching 8 bases. CDR1 is SGHNT, CDR2 YENEEA, per germline. The CDR3 consists of 14 residues. V shed 2 bases, J shed 3 bases, and the junction held 2 bases outside the gene matches. This CDR3 is CASSLRGGKETQYF. The CDR3 DNA follows: TGTGCCAGCAGCTTACGCGGGGGGAAAGAGACCCAGTACTTC.

This clone has only one observation. This chain links TRBV7-6 with TRBJ1-4; D gene uncertain. This CDR3 comprises 14 residues. The germline V gene has CDR1 SGHVS and CDR2 FNYEAQ. V gave up 4 bases and J gave up 7 bases, with 13 bases separating them. CDR3 protein: CASSYRGNGEKLFF. As DNA, the CDR3 is TGTGCCAGCAGCTACCGTGGTAACGGTGAAAAACTGTTTTTT.